These T cell receptor beta chains were read from a single sample in a study of naive CD8 T cells in extremely preterm neonates. Measured with immunoSEQ multiplex PCR; TCRdb has only the in-frame clones, and not every one. Here the sample spans about 5,000 clones, 90% to 95% being singletons. The sequenced sample was naive CD8+ T cells from cord blood. All receptors derive from a boy who was born preterm. The CDR3 runs from the conserved cysteine through the conserved F or W. D genes are given only for firm matches. Expanded clones get a size class; other rows say once, few or many, or leave the size out.

J: TRBJ2-5
size: .
V: TRBV6-6
D: .
CDR3: CASSPGDSRAETQYF
DNA: TGTGCCAGCAGCCCCGGGGACTCCCGGGCAGAGACCCAGTACTTC

J: TRBJ2-7
size: .
V: TRBV28
D: TRBD1
CDR3: CASSLGQGAYEQYF
DNA: TGTGCCAGCAGTTTAGGACAGGGGGCCTACGAGCAGTACTTC

J: TRBJ1-1
size: .
V: TRBV7-3
D: .
CDR3: CASSLGMNTEAFF
DNA: TGTGCCAGCAGCTTAGGGATGAACACTGAAGCTTTCTTT

J: TRBJ2-1
size: .
V: TRBV5-6
D: TRBD2
CDR3: CASSLVGTTYNEQFF
DNA: TGTGCCAGCAGCTTGGTCGGGACTACCTACAATGAGCAGTTCTTC

J: TRBJ2-7
size: .
V: TRBV7-9
D: TRBD2
CDR3: CASSPAGGAYEQYF
DNA: TGTGCCAGCAGCCCGGCGGGAGGGGCCTACGAGCAGTACTTC

J: TRBJ1-1
size: .
V: TRBV15
D: .
CDR3: CATSKQGNTEAFF
DNA: TGTGCCACCAGCAAACAGGGGAACACTGAAGCTTTCTTT

J: TRBJ2-5
size: .
V: TRBV12-5
D: TRBD2
CDR3: CASGLTSGRRETQYF
DNA: TGTGCTAGTGGTTTGACTAGCGGGAGGAGGGAGACCCAGTACTTC

J: TRBJ1-2
size: .
V: TRBV7-2
D: .
CDR3: CASSLEGQGGGYTF
DNA: TGTGCCAGCAGCTTAGAGGGGCAGGGAGGTGGCTACACCTTC

J: TRBJ2-1
size: .
V: TRBV11-2
D: .
CDR3: CASSYNEQFF
DNA: TGTGCCAGCAGCTACAATGAGCAGTTCTTC

J: TRBJ2-7
size: .
V: TRBV14
D: .
CDR3: CASSQEGYEQYF
DNA: TGTGCCAGCAGCCAAGAGGGGTACGAGCAGTACTTC

J: TRBJ1-6
size: .
V: TRBV7-9
D: .
CDR3: CASSSGQKNSPLHF
DNA: TGTGCCAGCAGCTCCGGACAGAAAAATTCACCCCTCCACTTT

J: TRBJ2-7
size: .
V: TRBV7-2
D: .
CDR3: CASSFGRTYEQYF
DNA: TGTGCCAGCAGCTTCGGACGGACCTACGAGCAGTACTTC

J: TRBJ2-7
size: .
V: TRBV12-5
D: TRBD1
CDR3: CASGSLGQLDYEQYF
DNA: TGTGCTAGTGGTTCGCTGGGACAGCTAGACTACGAGCAGTACTTC

J: TRBJ2-3
size: once
V: TRBV7-2
D: TRBD2
CDR3: CASSLRTSGRADTQYF
DNA: TGTGCCAGCAGCCTACGGACTAGCGGGAGGGCAGATACGCAGTATTTT

J: TRBJ1-1
size: .
V: TRBV4-3
D: .
CDR3: CASSQERGGTEAFF
DNA: TGCGCCAGCAGCCAAGAAAGAGGGGGCACTGAAGCTTTCTTT

J: TRBJ2-3
size: .
V: TRBV5-4
D: .
CDR3: CASSLTTDTQYF
DNA: TGTGCCAGCAGCTTGACAACAGATACGCAGTATTTT

J: TRBJ2-1
size: .
V: TRBV2
D: TRBD2
CDR3: CASRLAGSYNEQFF
DNA: TGTGCCAGCAGACTAGCGGGCTCCTACAATGAGCAGTTCTTC

J: TRBJ1-1
size: .
V: TRBV27
D: .
CDR3: CASSLIATNTEAFF
DNA: TGTGCCAGCAGTTTAATAGCAACGAACACTGAAGCTTTCTTT

J: TRBJ2-3
size: .
V: TRBV9
D: .
CDR3: CASSVGGSDTQYF
DNA: TGTGCCAGCAGCGTAGGCGGGTCGGATACGCAGTATTTT

J: TRBJ2-2
size: .
V: TRBV4-1
D: TRBD2
CDR3: CASSHPRTSGGTTGELFF
DNA: TGCGCCAGCAGCCATCCCCGGACTAGCGGGGGTACCACCGGGGAGCTGTTTTTT

J: TRBJ2-7
size: .
V: TRBV28
D: .
CDR3: CASSLWDSYEQYF
DNA: TGTGCCAGCAGTTTATGGGACAGCTACGAGCAGTACTTC

J: TRBJ2-3
size: .
V: TRBV6-1
D: TRBD2
CDR3: CANRTSGSTDTQYF
DNA: TGTGCCAACCGGACTAGCGGGAGTACAGATACGCAGTATTTT

J: TRBJ2-7
size: .
V: TRBV28
D: TRBD2
CDR3: CASTQLAGKYEQYF
DNA: TGTGCCAGCACCCAACTAGCGGGAAAGTACGAGCAGTACTTC

J: TRBJ2-5
size: .
V: TRBV5-8
D: TRBD1
CDR3: CASTDRGQETQYF
DNA: TGTGCCAGCACCGACAGGGGGCAAGAGACCCAGTACTTC

J: TRBJ2-1
size: .
V: TRBV27
D: .
CDR3: CASSPDYNEQFF
DNA: TGTGCCAGCAGTCCGGACTACAATGAGCAGTTCTTC

J: TRBJ2-7
size: .
V: TRBV5-6
D: TRBD2
CDR3: CASSLVGGATYEQYF
DNA: TGTGCCAGCAGCTTGGTCGGGGGGGCCACCTACGAGCAGTACTTC

J: TRBJ2-2
size: .
V: TRBV18
D: TRBD2
CDR3: CASSPPSGRGAGELFF
DNA: TGTGCCAGCTCACCACCTAGCGGGAGAGGCGCCGGGGAGCTGTTTTTT

J: TRBJ2-7
size: once
V: TRBV6-5
D: TRBD1
CDR3: CASRPGTGSYEQYF
DNA: TGTGCCAGCAGACCCGGGACAGGGTCCTACGAGCAGTACTTC

J: TRBJ2-7
size: .
V: TRBV11-2
D: TRBD2
CDR3: CASSWTSGSSYEQYF
DNA: TGTGCCAGCAGCTGGACTAGCGGGAGCTCCTACGAGCAGTACTTC

J: TRBJ1-1
size: .
V: TRBV4-1
D: TRBD1
CDR3: CASSQTGGGVGTEAFF
DNA: TGCGCCAGCAGCCAAACAGGGGGCGGAGTGGGCACTGAAGCTTTCTTT

J: TRBJ2-1
size: .
V: TRBV23-1
D: TRBD2
CDR3: CASSLTSGRSYNEQFF
DNA: TGCGCCAGCAGTCTGACTAGCGGGAGGTCCTACAATGAGCAGTTCTTC

J: TRBJ2-5
size: .
V: TRBV27
D: .
CDR3: CASSFQETQYF
DNA: TGTGCCAGCAGTTTTCAAGAGACCCAGTACTTC

J: TRBJ1-3
size: .
V: TRBV5-4
D: TRBD1
CDR3: CASSYRGGNTIYF
DNA: TGTGCCAGCAGCTACAGGGGTGGAAACACCATATATTTT

J: TRBJ2-5
size: once
V: TRBV29-1
D: .
CDR3: CRVGGGPQETQYF
DNA: TGCCGCGTTGGGGGTGGGCCCCAAGAGACCCAGTACTTC

J: TRBJ2-5
size: .
V: TRBV12-5
D: TRBD2
CDR3: CASGLGLAGGETQYF
DNA: TGTGCTAGTGGTTTGGGACTAGCGGGGGGGGAGACCCAGTACTTC

J: TRBJ2-7
size: once
V: TRBV5-5
D: .
CDR3: CASSFHSYEQYF
DNA: TGTGCCAGCAGCTTCCACTCCTACGAGCAGTACTTC

J: TRBJ2-7
size: .
V: TRBV4-1
D: .
CDR3: CASSLPTYEQYF
DNA: TGCGCCAGCAGCCTCCCGACCTACGAGCAGTACTTC

J: TRBJ2-1
size: .
V: TRBV27
D: .
CDR3: CASSSAHSYNEQFF
DNA: TGTGCCAGCAGTTCCGCTCACTCCTACAATGAGCAGTTCTTC

J: TRBJ1-3
size: once
V: TRBV7-2
D: .
CDR3: CASSLGGSGNTIYF
DNA: TGTGCCAGCAGCTTAGGGGGCTCTGGAAACACCATATATTTT

J: TRBJ2-7
size: .
V: TRBV5-1
D: TRBD2
CDR3: CASSFREGPYEQYF
DNA: TGCGCCAGCAGCTTCCGGGAGGGCCCCTACGAGCAGTACTTC

J: TRBJ2-4
size: once
V: TRBV11-3
D: .
CDR3: CASSGGHKNIQYF
DNA: TGTGCCAGCAGCGGAGGACACAAAAACATTCAGTACTTC

J: TRBJ2-1
size: .
V: TRBV4-1
D: TRBD2
CDR3: CASSPLAGGDEQFF
DNA: TGCGCCAGCAGCCCACTAGCGGGAGGGGACGAGCAGTTCTTC

J: TRBJ1-2
size: .
V: TRBV27
D: .
CDR3: CASSLGTNYGYTF
DNA: TGTGCCAGCAGTTTAGGGACAAACTATGGCTACACCTTC

J: TRBJ1-5
size: .
V: TRBV10-1
D: .
CDR3: CASSEWEGDQPQHF
DNA: TGCGCCAGCAGTGAGTGGGAAGGAGATCAGCCCCAGCATTTT

J: TRBJ2-2
size: .
V: TRBV7-6
D: .
CDR3: CASSLGGTGELFF
DNA: TGTGCCAGCAGCTTAGGCGGCACCGGGGAGCTGTTTTTT

J: TRBJ1-5
size: .
V: TRBV5-1
D: .
CDR3: CASCEQGGYQPQHF
DNA: TGCGCCAGCTGTGAGCAGGGAGGTTATCAGCCCCAGCATTTT

J: TRBJ1-2
size: .
V: TRBV28
D: .
CDR3: CASSWTANYGYTF
DNA: TGTGCCAGCAGTTGGACAGCTAACTATGGCTACACCTTC

J: TRBJ2-1
size: .
V: TRBV19
D: TRBD2
CDR3: CASSPGLAYNEQFF
DNA: TGTGCCAGTAGCCCGGGACTAGCCTACAATGAGCAGTTCTTC

J: TRBJ2-4
size: .
V: TRBV13
D: .
CDR3: CASSLVIQGNIQYF
DNA: TGTGCCAGCAGCTTAGTCATCCAGGGAAACATTCAGTACTTC

J: TRBJ2-2
size: .
V: TRBV9
D: .
CDR3: CASSVGLGAGRTGELFF
DNA: TGTGCCAGCAGCGTAGGACTAGGGGCGGGACGCACCGGGGAGCTGTTTTTT

J: TRBJ1-5
size: .
V: TRBV6-1
D: TRBD1
CDR3: CASFGQGARNQPQHF
DNA: TGTGCCAGCTTTGGACAGGGGGCAAGGAATCAGCCCCAGCATTTT

J: TRBJ2-1
size: .
V: TRBV27
D: TRBD2
CDR3: CATLTKAGTSGRDEQFF
DNA: TGTGCCACCCTGACCAAAGCCGGGACTAGCGGTCGGGATGAGCAGTTCTTC

J: TRBJ2-3
size: .
V: TRBV11-2
D: TRBD2
CDR3: CASSFTGTSGRAGADTQYF
DNA: TGTGCCAGCAGCTTTACCGGGACTAGCGGGAGGGCCGGTGCAGATACGCAGTATTTT